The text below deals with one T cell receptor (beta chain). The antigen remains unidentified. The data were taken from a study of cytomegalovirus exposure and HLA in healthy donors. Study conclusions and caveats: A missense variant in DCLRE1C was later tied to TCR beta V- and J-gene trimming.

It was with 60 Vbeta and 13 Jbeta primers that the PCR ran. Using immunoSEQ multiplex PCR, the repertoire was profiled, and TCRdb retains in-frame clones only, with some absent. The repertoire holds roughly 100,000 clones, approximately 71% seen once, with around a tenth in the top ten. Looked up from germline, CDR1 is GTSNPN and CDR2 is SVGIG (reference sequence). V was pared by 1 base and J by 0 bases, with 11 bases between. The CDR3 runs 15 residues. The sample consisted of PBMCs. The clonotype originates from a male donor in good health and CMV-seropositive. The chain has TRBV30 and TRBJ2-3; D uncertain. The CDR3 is CAWSANYGSTDTQYF. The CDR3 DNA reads TGTGCCTGGAGTGCCAATTACGGGAGCACAGATACGCAGTATTTT.